The 12 T cell receptor beta chains presented below share a single source sample, sequenced in a study of blood T cells in healthy people across ages. A second PCR of 7 to 11 cycles used a sample-barcoded 5' primer and a J-beta primer mix. TCRdb processed the 5' RACE reads anew with MiXCR; each CDR3 protein has one entry. The table records over 1,500,000 distinct CDR3 sequences, roughly 43% of them present only once. The sample taken for sequencing was blood. The receptors come from a human donor in good health.

V is TRBV5-1 and J is TRBJ2-3, with 9 bases identical to TRBD2. Germline V lookup: CDR1 SGHRS, CDR2 YFSETQ. The CDR3 length is 15 residues. Germline trimming cut 3 bases from V and 5 bases from J; bases unmatched to any gene: 7. The CDR3 DNA is TGCGCCAGCAGCTCAGGCGGGGGGGCTAGAGATACGCAGTATTTT. The encoded protein is CASSSGGGARDTQYF.

This clonotype was seen a few times. The V and J genes are TRBV7-2 and TRBJ2-7, with D perhaps matching TRBD1 (5 bases). Looked up from germline, CDR1 is SGHTA and CDR2 is FQGNSA. Between the trimmed V and J ends, which lost 5 bases and 2 bases, there was a span of 16 bases. The CDR3 length is 15 residues. The CDR3 protein is CASSPIVGATYEQYF. The CDR3 coding sequence is TGTGCCAGCAGCCCGATTGTAGGGGCTACCTACGAGCAGTACTTC.

V is TRBV6-2 or TRBV6-3 and J is TRBJ2-3; possible D gene TRBD1, 5 bases. The CDR3 loop spans 18 amino acids. The germline gives CDR1 MNHEY, CDR2 SVGEGT. V dropped 0 bases and J dropped 5 bases, with 21 bases sitting between them. This chain's CDR3 is CASSYSMGPGKRGDTQYF. In nucleotides, the CDR3 is TGTGCCAGCAGTTACTCTATGGGTCCAGGGAAGAGAGGAGATACGCAGTATTTT.

V usage is TRBV6-5 and J usage is TRBJ2-3; TRBD2 matches at 15 bases. CDR3 length equals 17 residues. Germline V gives CDR1 MNHEY, CDR2 SVGAGI. V lost 0 bases and J lost 9; bases outside the gene matches: 7. CDR3: CASSYSRTSGGAETQYF. The CDR3 nucleotides read TGTGCCAGCAGTTACTCCCGGACTAGCGGGGGGGCCGAAACGCAGTATTTT.

This clonotype has a handful of counts. V usage is TRBV29-1 and J usage is TRBJ1-2; D uncertain. CDR1 is SQVTM and CDR2 is ANQGSEA in the germline V gene. The germline V and J ends were trimmed by 5 bases and 4 bases, with 8 bases remaining between them. The CDR3 has 11 amino acids. The CDR3 sequence: CSVTRTYGYTF. CDR3 nucleotides: TGCAGCGTTACTCGAACCTATGGCTACACCTTC.

This clonotype was observed a single time. This chain joins TRBV9 and TRBJ2-5, with a possible D match to TRBD2 (5 bases). CDR1 and CDR2 (germline): SGDLS, YYNGEE. This CDR3 region has 17 residues. Trimming took off 3 bases at V and 0 bases at J, with 18 bases between the two ends. The DNA for the CDR3 is TGTGCCAGCAGCGAGGACTTTACCCCCAACTACCAAGAGACCCAGTACTTC. Translating it yields CASSEDFTPNYQETQYF.

CDR3 sequence: CASRGSWGRYEQYF. In DNA, the CDR3 is TGTGCCAGCAGGGGGTCGTGGGGCCGCTACGAGCAGTACTTC. The chain combines TRBV12-3 or TRBV12-4 with TRBJ2-7; D possibly corresponds to TRBD1 (5 bases). V was trimmed by 6 bases and J by 3 bases, leaving 15 bases between them. The CDR3 has 14 amino acids.

The V call is TRBV6-2 or TRBV6-3, the J call TRBJ2-5, with no clear D. The CDR3 consists of 12 residues. Germline assignment: CDR1 MNHEY and CDR2 SVGEGT. Trimming took off 4 bases at V and 5 bases at J, with 8 bases between the two ends. CDR3 sequence reads: CASSWREETQYF. The CDR3 nucleotides read TGTGCCAGCAGTTGGAGAGAGGAGACCCAGTACTTC.

This sequence joins TRBV6-6 and TRBJ2-7, with D possibly matching TRBD1 (5 bases). This CDR3 is built from 15 residues. Germline assignment: CDR1 MNHNY and CDR2 SVGAGI (reference sequence). The germline V and J ends were trimmed by 1 base and 0 bases, with 10 bases remaining between them. The CDR3 bases are TGTGCCAGCAGTTACTACTCCAGGGACTCCTACGAGCAGTACTTC. This codes for CASSYYSRDSYEQYF.

This chain uses TRBV4-2 with TRBJ2-1; D is perhaps TRBD1 or TRBD2 (5 bases each). Trimming removed 2 bases at V and 6 bases at J, with 14 bases between. The CDR3 extends over 15 amino acids. Germline V gene data show CDR1 as LGHNA and CDR2 as YNFKEQ. The CDR3, as DNA: TGTGCCAGCAGCCAAAATACGGGACGTATCAATGAGCAGTTCTTC. This sequence encodes CASSQNTGRINEQFF.

The CDR3 nucleotides are TGTGCCAGCCTTATAGCGGGGGGTTACGAGCGGTACTTC. The encoded protein is CASLIAGGYERYF. The chain recombines TRBV7-9 with TRBJ2-5; TRBD2 agrees at 10 bases. V trimming: 8 bases; J trimming: 13 bases; junction bases outside the gene matches: 13. Germline loops: CDR1 SEHNR, CDR2 FQNEAQ (reference sequence). The CDR3 spans 13 residues.

This clonotype was observed a few times. CDR3 nucleotides: TGCAGCGTTGGGTATGGGGGGGAGACCCAGTACTTC. Translated, it gives CSVGYGGETQYF. The V call is TRBV29-1, the J call TRBJ2-5; D possibly corresponds to TRBD2 (6 bases). Trimming pared 4 bases from V and 5 bases from J, leaving 11 bases between. The germline gives CDR1 SQVTM, CDR2 ANQGSEA. This CDR3 has 12 amino acids. Using reference TRBV29-1 and TRBJ2-5 for the parts outside the CDR3, the full variable domain is SAVISQKPSRDICQRGTSLTIQCQVDSQVTMMFWYRQQPGQSLTLIATANQGSEATYESGFVIDKFPISRPNLTFSTLTVSNMSPEDSSIYLCSVGYGGETQYFGPGTRLLVL.